This TCR beta chain was recovered during a study of T cells in localized non-small cell lung cancer. Profiled with immunoSEQ multiplex PCR; TCRdb holds only in-frame clones, not every one. The top ten hold approximately 21% of the sample, which has roughly 76,000 clones, over 60% seen once. V gave up 2 bases and J gave up 3 bases, with 16 bases separating them. CDR3 length: 16 residues. Germline V CDR1 and CDR2: LNHNV, YYDKDF (reference sequence). This clone was recorded a few times. The antigen is unknown. Regarding the study as a whole: A median roughly 57 of the top 100 tumor clones appeared in adjacent lung.

The chain couples TRBV15 to TRBJ1-2; TRBD1 is a possible D gene (5 bases). Sequences were derived from PBMCs, sampled before any cancer treatment. The sequence was collected from a man between 35 and 75 years old with stage II squamous cell lung carcinoma. The CDR3 sequence is CATSRTTWGNYYGYTF. The CDR3 DNA reads as TGTGCCACCAGCAGAACTACATGGGGCAACTACTATGGCTACACCTTC.